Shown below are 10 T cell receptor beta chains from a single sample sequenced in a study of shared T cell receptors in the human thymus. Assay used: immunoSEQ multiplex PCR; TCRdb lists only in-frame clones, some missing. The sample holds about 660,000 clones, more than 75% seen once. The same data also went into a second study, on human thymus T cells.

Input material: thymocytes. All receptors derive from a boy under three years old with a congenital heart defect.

CDR3: CASSVASGREDEQFF. The DNA for the CDR3 is TGTGCCAGCAGCGTGGCTAGCGGGAGAGAGGATGAGCAGTTCTTC. The chain links TRBV9 to TRBJ2-1; 10 nucleotides match TRBD2. This CDR3 region has 15 residues. The V and J ends lost 2 bases and 8 bases, in that order; junction bases with no gene match: 7. Germline-derived CDR1 and CDR2 are SGDLS and YYNGEE.

CDR3: CASSEAGGRCLHEQYF. The CDR3 coding sequence is TGTGCCAGCAGTGAGGCGGGCGGCAGGTGCCTTCACGAGCAGTACTTC. The chain combines TRBV6-4 with TRBJ2-7; D may be TRBD2 (5 bases). Deletions cut 3 bases from V and 5 bases from J, with 20 bases between. The germline gives CDR1 MRHNA, CDR2 SNTAGT. CDR3 length: 16 residues.

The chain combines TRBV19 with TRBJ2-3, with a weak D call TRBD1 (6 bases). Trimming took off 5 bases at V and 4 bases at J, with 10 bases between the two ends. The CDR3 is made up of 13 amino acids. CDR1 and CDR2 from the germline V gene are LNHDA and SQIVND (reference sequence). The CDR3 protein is CASSPQGSDTQYF. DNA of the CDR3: TGTGCCAGTAGTCCACAGGGATCAGATACGCAGTATTTT. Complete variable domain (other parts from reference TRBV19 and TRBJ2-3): DGGITQSPKYLFRKEGQNVTLSCEQNLNHDAMYWYRQDPGQGLRLIYYSQIVNDFQKGDIAEGYSVSREKKESFPLTVTSAQKNPTAFYLCASSPQGSDTQYFGPGTRLTVL.

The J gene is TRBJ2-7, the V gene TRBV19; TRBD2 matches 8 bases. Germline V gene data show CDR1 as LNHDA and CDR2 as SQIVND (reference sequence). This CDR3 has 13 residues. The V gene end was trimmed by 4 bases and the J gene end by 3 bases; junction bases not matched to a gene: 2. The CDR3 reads CASSTGTSYEQYF. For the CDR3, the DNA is TGTGCCAGTAGTACCGGGACTAGCTACGAGCAGTACTTC.

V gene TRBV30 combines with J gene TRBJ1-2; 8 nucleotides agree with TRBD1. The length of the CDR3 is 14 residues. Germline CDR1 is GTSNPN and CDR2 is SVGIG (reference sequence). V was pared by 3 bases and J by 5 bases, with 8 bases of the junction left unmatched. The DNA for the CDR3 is TGTGCCTGGAGAGACAGGGGCTTTAAGTATGGCTACACCTTC. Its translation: CAWRDRGFKYGYTF.

The CDR3, as DNA: TGTGCCAGCAGCGTAGAGGACAGGGCCTACGAGCAGTACTTC. Translating it yields CASSVEDRAYEQYF. The chain combines TRBV9 with TRBJ2-7, with 8 bases matching TRBD1. After removal of 0 bases from V and 2 bases from J, the junction contained 1 base not matched to a gene. CDR1 and CDR2 from the germline V gene are SGDLS and YYNGEE. The CDR3 loop spans 14 amino acids.

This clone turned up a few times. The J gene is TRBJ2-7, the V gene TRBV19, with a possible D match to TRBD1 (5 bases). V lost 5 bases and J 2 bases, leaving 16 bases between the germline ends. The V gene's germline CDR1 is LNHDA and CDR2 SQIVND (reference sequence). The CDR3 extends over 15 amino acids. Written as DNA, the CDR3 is TGTGCCAGTAGTGCGCCCGGCAGGGTTCCCTACGAGCAGTACTTC. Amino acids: CASSAPGRVPYEQYF.

The CDR3 DNA sequence: TGTGCCAGCAGCTCTCCACCCGGGGACTGTCGCTCCTACAATGAGCAGTTCTTC. Translated: CASSSPPGDCRSYNEQFF. V and J are TRBV7-9 and TRBJ2-1, with D perhaps TRBD2 (6 bases). This CDR3 contains 18 residues. Trimming stripped 4 bases from V and 0 bases from J, with 19 bases between. Looked up from germline, CDR1 is SEHNR and CDR2 is FQNEAQ (reference sequence). Full variable domain (rest looked up from reference TRBV7-9 and TRBJ2-1): DTGVSQNPRHKITKRGQNVTFRCDPISEHNRLYWYRQTLGQGPEFLTYFQNEAQLEKSRLLSDRFSAERPKGSFSTLEIQRTEQGDSAMYLCASSSPPGDCRSYNEQFFGPGTRLTVL.

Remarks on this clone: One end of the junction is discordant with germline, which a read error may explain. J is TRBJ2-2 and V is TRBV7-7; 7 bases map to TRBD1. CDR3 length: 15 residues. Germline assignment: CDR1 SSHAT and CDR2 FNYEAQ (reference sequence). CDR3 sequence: CASSLGDRNTGELFF. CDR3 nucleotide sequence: TGTGCTAGCAGCTTAGGGGACAGAAACACCGGGGAGCTGTTTTTT.

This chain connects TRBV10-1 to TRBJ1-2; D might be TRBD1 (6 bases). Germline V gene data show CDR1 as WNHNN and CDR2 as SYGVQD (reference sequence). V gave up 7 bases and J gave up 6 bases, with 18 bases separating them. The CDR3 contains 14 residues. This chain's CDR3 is CASTKLRTVDGYTF. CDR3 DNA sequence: TGCGCCAGCACCAAACTCCGGACAGTTGATGGCTACACCTTC.